This TCR beta chain was sequenced during a study of pediatric ulcerative colitis. Findings and caveats of the study: Ulcerative colitis patients shared more blood-rectal clones than controls. Two rectal clonotypes were found only in ulcerative colitis patients, all of them.

As for this clone: Its target is unknown.

The method was immunoSEQ multiplex PCR; TCRdb's version includes in-frame clones alone and lacks a portion of them. The sample has about 64,000 clones, 77% seen once; the top ten hold roughly 5.4%. The material sequenced was blood. The receptor was isolated from a boy between 10 and 17 years old with moderate ulcerative colitis.

The CDR3 sequence: CASSGTGDEAFF. The CDR3 DNA sequence: TGTGCCAGCAGCGGCACAGGGGATGAAGCTTTCTTT. This chain connects TRBV11-2 to TRBJ1-1; 7 bases are a match to TRBD1. J lost 7 bases, V lost 5 bases, and 4 bases had no gene match. CDR1 is SGHAT and CDR2 is FQNNGV in the germline V gene. The CDR3 spans 12 residues.